The 23 T cell receptor beta chains listed next were all sequenced from one sample in a study of identical twins. TCRdb fed the 5' RACE reads into MiXCR, producing one record per CDR3 protein. The data show under 1 million distinct CDR3 sequences, 9% to 15% seen once. The data were also submitted as part of a second study, on yellow fever vaccine responses in identical twins.

Sequenced input: PBMCs. The origin of the receptors is a woman under 30 in good health.

This clonotype showed up just a few times. The chain joins TRBV4-2 to TRBJ2-3, with a weak D call TRBD2 (6 bases). V was clipped by 3 bases and J by 7 bases, with 14 bases between them. CDR1 is LGHNA and CDR2 is YNFKEQ in the germline V gene. CDR3 size: 14 residues. Here the CDR3 reads CASSQGGVSNTQYF. CDR3 nucleotide sequence: TGTGCCAGCAGCCAGGGGGGTGTCTCAAATACGCAGTATTTT.

The chain employs TRBV7-9 and TRBJ2-2; possibly TRBD2 for D (5 bases). In germline, CDR1 is SEHNR, CDR2 FQNEAQ (reference sequence). The CDR3 covers 16 residues. Between the trimmed V and J ends, which lost 5 bases and 1 base, there was a span of 14 bases. The CDR3 protein is CASSPPISVNTGELFF. CDR3 in DNA: TGTGCCAGCAGCCCGCCGATTAGCGTGAACACCGGGGAGCTGTTTTTT.

This clonotype was seen a handful of times. The J gene is TRBJ1-3, the V gene TRBV4-1, with D hard to call. This CDR3 comprises 14 residues. Germline V lookup: CDR1 MGHRA, CDR2 YSYEKL. V was trimmed by 4 bases and J by 2 bases, leaving 9 bases between them. CDR3 sequence reads: CASSPGRAGNTIYF. In nucleotides, the CDR3 is TGCGCCAGCAGCCCCGGACGAGCTGGAAACACCATATATTTT.

This clonotype was seen only a few times. V is TRBV11-3 and J is TRBJ2-1, with 7 bases matching TRBD2. The CDR3 runs 14 residues. CDR1 is SGHNT and CDR2 is YENEEA in the germline V gene. J gave up 5 bases and V 4 bases, and 5 bases lay outside the gene matches. The CDR3 sequence: CASSSGLPDNEQFF. For the CDR3, the DNA is TGTGCCAGCAGCTCGGGACTACCCGACAATGAGCAGTTCTTC.

This clonotype was seen ten or more times. This chain joins TRBV29-1 and TRBJ2-1, with D perhaps matching TRBD2 (5 bases). CDR1 and CDR2 from the germline V gene are SQVTM and ANQGSEA. Deletions cut 5 bases from V and 9 bases from J, with 8 bases between. CDR3 size: 10 residues. The CDR3 reads CSVWSGEQFF. Here the CDR3 DNA reads TGCAGCGTTTGGAGCGGTGAGCAGTTCTTC.

V usage is TRBV5-1 and J usage is TRBJ1-4; 10 bases map to TRBD1. V was pared by 2 bases and J by 4 bases, with 11 bases of the junction left unmatched. Germline V gene lookup returns CDR1 SGHRS and CDR2 YFSETQ. This CDR3 has 18 amino acids. The CDR3 coding sequence is TGCGCCAGCAGCTTTTCTTCGACAGGGGGCCGAATTAATGAAAAACTGTTTTTT. Encoded protein: CASSFSSTGGRINEKLFF.

This clonotype has ten or more counts. This chain connects TRBV10-3 to TRBJ2-1, with a tentative D call TRBD2 (6 bases). V was shortened by 8 bases and J by 6 bases, with 11 bases between the two germline ends. There are 12 residues in the CDR3. CDR1 is ENHRY and CDR2 is SYGVKD in the germline V gene. The chain's CDR3 is CAIRGGVNEQFF. CDR3 nucleotides: TGTGCCATCCGTGGAGGGGTCAATGAGCAGTTCTTC.

The gene calls are TRBV28 and TRBJ2-7; TRBD1 matches 11 bases. This CDR3 comprises 15 residues. Germline V lookup: CDR1 MDHEN, CDR2 SYDVKM. V lost 2 bases and J lost 2; bases outside the gene matches: 2. The CDR3 region has the DNA TGTGCCAGCAGTTTAGGGGACAGGGGGACCTACGAGCAGTACGTC. Its translation: CASSLGDRGTYEQYV.

The sample holds many counts of this clonotype. The gene calls are TRBV12-3 or TRBV12-4 and TRBJ2-5, with D maybe TRBD1 (6 bases). CDR3 length: 15 residues. V was pared by 3 bases and J by 8 bases, with 19 bases between. CDR3 sequence: CASSFVGQIRRTQYF. CDR3 DNA sequence: TGTGCCAGCAGTTTTGTGGGACAAATAAGACGTACCCAGTACTTC.

This clonotype was detected ten times or more. CDR3 protein: CASSSGRAGQSIAKNIQYF. CDR3 in DNA: TGCGCCAGCAGCTCGGGCCGGGCAGGACAATCCATAGCCAAAAACATTCAGTACTTC. The chain carries TRBV5-1 and TRBJ2-4; perhaps TRBD1 as D (5 bases). Trimming stripped 3 bases from V and 0 bases from J, with 22 bases between. The CDR3 spans 19 residues. Per germline, CDR1 SGHRS and CDR2 YFSETQ.

This clonotype was counted only a few times. This sequence joins TRBV7-3 and TRBJ2-1; D gene uncertain. CDR1 is SGHTA and CDR2 is FQGTGA in the germline V gene. V lost 5 bases to trimming and J lost 12 bases, with 17 bases between them. The CDR3 spans 13 residues. CDR3: CASSASDGSVQFF. Written as DNA, the CDR3 is TGTGCCAGCAGCGCCTCCGACGGATCGGTGCAGTTCTTC.

This clonotype was seen a few times. The chain uses TRBV29-1 and TRBJ2-7; D assignment may be TRBD1 or TRBD2 (5 bases each). The V end lost 6 bases, the J end lost 3 bases, and 15 bases lay between the germline ends. The CDR3 extends over 13 amino acids. Per the germline V gene, CDR1 is SQVTM and CDR2 is ANQGSEA. CDR3 sequence reads: CSVVRGQFYEQYF. DNA for the CDR3: TGCAGCGTCGTACGGGGCCAATTCTACGAGCAGTACTTC.

The chain couples TRBV4-2 to TRBJ2-1, with D possibly TRBD1 on 6 matching bases. CDR1 is LGHNA and CDR2 is YNFKEQ in the germline V gene. CDR3 size: 14 residues. V was cut by 2 bases and J by 4 bases, with 9 bases left in between. Here the CDR3 reads CASSQRTAYNEQFF. In nucleotides, the CDR3 is TGTGCCAGCAGCCAACGGACAGCTTACAATGAGCAGTTCTTC.

Many counts were recorded for this clonotype. The J gene is TRBJ2-5, the V gene TRBV29-1; the D gene is possibly TRBD2 (6 bases). This CDR3 is 15 amino acids long. The V gene's germline CDR1 is SQVTM and CDR2 ANQGSEA. V was shortened by 6 bases and J by 5 bases, with 22 bases between the two germline ends. The CDR3 coding sequence is TGCAGCGTGGGAGAGGTGCGGGGCCCTTCGGAGACCCAGTACTTC. Its translation is CSVGEVRGPSETQYF.

At least ten counts were recorded for this clonotype. The chain couples TRBV20-1 to TRBJ2-1; a weak D match, TRBD1 (6 bases). V lost 3 bases and J lost 0, with 12 bases in between. The CDR3 totals 15 residues. Germline V gene lookup returns CDR1 DFQATT and CDR2 SNEGSKA (reference sequence). This chain's CDR3 is CSASSDRYSYNEQFF. Written as DNA, the CDR3 is TGCAGTGCTAGCTCTGACAGGTACTCCTACAATGAGCAGTTCTTC.

The chain employs TRBV5-1 and TRBJ2-1, with D unclear. The length of the CDR3 is 16 residues. Germline-derived CDR1 and CDR2 are SGHRS and YFSETQ. The V gene lost 0 bases and the J gene lost 0 bases, with 10 bases spanning the gap. The CDR3 sequence is CASSLALGYSYNEQFF. As DNA, the CDR3 is TGCGCCAGCAGCTTGGCTCTGGGCTACTCCTACAATGAGCAGTTCTTC.

This clonotype has a count of ten or more. This chain links TRBV5-1 with TRBJ2-7, with unresolved D. V gave up 2 bases and J gave up 4 bases, with 4 bases separating them. The CDR3 is made up of 11 amino acids. Germline V lookup: CDR1 SGHRS, CDR2 YFSETQ. CDR3 DNA: TGCGCCAGCAGCTTCCTTTACGAGCAGTACTTC. It specifies CASSFLYEQYF.

This clonotype has at least ten counts. V usage is TRBV5-1 and J usage is TRBJ2-7; TRBD2 aligns across 10 bases. Germline V gives CDR1 SGHRS, CDR2 YFSETQ. The CDR3 covers 15 residues. The ends lost 0 bases at V and 3 bases at J; junction bases unmatched: 3. The chain's CDR3 is CASSLGPSGSYEQYF. CDR3 sequence (DNA): TGCGCCAGCAGCTTGGGGCCTAGCGGGAGCTACGAGCAGTACTTC.

This clonotype was detected ten times or more. The chain couples TRBV6-1 to TRBJ2-1; D unresolved. Per germline, CDR1 MNHNS and CDR2 SASEGT. CDR3 length: 14 amino acids. Trimming pared 10 bases from V and 4 bases from J, leaving 17 bases between. The CDR3 nucleotides read TGTGCCACTCGTTCGGAAGACTGGTACAATGAGCAGTTCTTC. Its protein is CATRSEDWYNEQFF.

This chain connects TRBV20-1 to TRBJ2-5, with D tentatively TRBD2 (6 bases). Trimming removed 6 bases from V and 5 bases from J, with 16 bases in between. The CDR3 contains 13 residues. Germline loops: CDR1 DFQATT, CDR2 SNEGSKA (reference sequence). The CDR3 loop reads CSAGRGGAETQYF. CDR3 nucleotides: TGCAGTGCCGGTCGGGGCGGGGCGGAGACCCAGTACTTC.

The chain is built from TRBV5-6 and TRBJ2-3; 9 nucleotides match TRBD2. The germline V gene has CDR1 SGHDT and CDR2 YYEEEE. The ends lost 5 bases at V and 9 bases at J; junction bases unmatched: 4. This CDR3 comprises 12 residues. CDR3 residues: CASRQTSGTQYF. Here the CDR3 DNA reads TGTGCCAGCAGGCAAACTAGCGGGACGCAGTATTTT.

This clonotype was detected only a few times. This chain links TRBV7-6 with TRBJ1-1, with a weak D call TRBD1 (5 bases). The germline V gene has CDR1 SGHVS and CDR2 FNYEAQ. The CDR3 spans 14 residues. V shed 1 base and J shed 5 bases, with 11 bases lying between them. CDR3 sequence reads: CASSLDGQGTEAFF. As DNA, the CDR3 is TGTGCCAGCAGCTTAGACGGGCAGGGTACTGAAGCTTTCTTT. The entire variable domain, with the rest obtained from reference TRBV7-6 and TRBJ1-1, is as follows: GAGVSQSPRYKVTKRGQDVALRCDPISGHVSLYWYRQALGQGPEFLTYFNYEAQQDKSGLPNDRFSAERPEGSISTLTIQRTEQRDSAMYRCASSLDGQGTEAFFGQGTRLTVV.

This clonotype was detected only a few times. The CDR3 DNA is TGTGCCAGTAGTCCTTTTAGCGGGGGAGCCTACAATGAGCAGTTCTTC. Encoded protein: CASSPFSGGAYNEQFF. The J gene is TRBJ2-1, the V gene TRBV19, with 9 bases lining up with TRBD2. CDR3 size: 16 residues. CDR1 and CDR2 from the germline V gene are LNHDA and SQIVND (reference sequence). The ends lost 5 bases at V and 2 bases at J; junction bases unmatched: 7.